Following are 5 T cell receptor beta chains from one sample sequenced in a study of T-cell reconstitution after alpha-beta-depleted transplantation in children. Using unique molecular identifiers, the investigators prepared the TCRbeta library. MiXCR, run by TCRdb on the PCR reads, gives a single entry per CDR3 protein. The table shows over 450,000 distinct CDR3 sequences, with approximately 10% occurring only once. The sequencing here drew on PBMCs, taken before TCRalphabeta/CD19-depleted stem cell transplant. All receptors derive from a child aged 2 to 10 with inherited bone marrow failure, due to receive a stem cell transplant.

This chain's CDR3 is CASSLGVPEAFF. CDR3 bases: TGTGCCAGCAGCTTGGGGGTCCCTGAAGCTTTCTTT. This sequence joins TRBV11-2 and TRBJ1-1, with a weak D call TRBD1 (5 bases). Trimming took off 3 bases at V and 6 bases at J, with 8 bases between the two ends. Germline loops: CDR1 SGHAT, CDR2 FQNNGV. This CDR3 has 12 amino acids. The entire variable domain, with the rest obtained from reference TRBV11-2 and TRBJ1-1, is as follows: EAGVAQSPRYKIIEKRQSVAFWCNPISGHATLYWYQQILGQGPKLLIQFQNNGVVDDSQLPKDRFSAERLKGVDSTLKIQPAKLEDSAVYLCASSLGVPEAFFGQGTRLTVV.

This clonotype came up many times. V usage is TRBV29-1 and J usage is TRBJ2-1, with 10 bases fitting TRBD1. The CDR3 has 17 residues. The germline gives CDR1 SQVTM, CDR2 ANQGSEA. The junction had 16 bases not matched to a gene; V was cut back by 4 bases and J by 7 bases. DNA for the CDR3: TGCAGCGTTGTTGATGCCCCCGGGACAGGGGATATGAATGAGCAGTTCTTC. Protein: CSVVDAPGTGDMNEQFF.

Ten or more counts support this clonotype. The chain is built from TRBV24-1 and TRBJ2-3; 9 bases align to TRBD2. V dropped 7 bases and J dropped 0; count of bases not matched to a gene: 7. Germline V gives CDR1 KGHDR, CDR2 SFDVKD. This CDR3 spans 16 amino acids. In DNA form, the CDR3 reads TGTGCCACCAGCCCGGGACTAGCTTTCAGCACAGATACGCAGTATTTT. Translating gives CATSPGLAFSTDTQYF.

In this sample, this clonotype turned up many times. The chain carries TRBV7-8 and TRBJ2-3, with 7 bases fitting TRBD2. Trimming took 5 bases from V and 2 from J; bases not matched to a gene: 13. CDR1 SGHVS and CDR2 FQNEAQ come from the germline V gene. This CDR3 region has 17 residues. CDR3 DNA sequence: TGTGCCAGCAGCGATATTCGGGCTAGCGGATTCACAGATACGCAGTATTTT. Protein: CASSDIRASGFTDTQYF.

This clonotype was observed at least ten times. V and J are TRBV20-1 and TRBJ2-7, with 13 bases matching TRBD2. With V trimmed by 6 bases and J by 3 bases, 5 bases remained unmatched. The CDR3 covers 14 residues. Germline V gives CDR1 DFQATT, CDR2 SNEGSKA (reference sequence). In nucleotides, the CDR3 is TGCAGTGCCCGGACTAGCGGGAGTCTCTACGAGCAGTACTTC. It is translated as CSARTSGSLYEQYF.